Given below is one T cell receptor (beta chain) in context. Method: immunoSEQ multiplex PCR; TCRdb's copy keeps in-frame clones and lacks some. The sample yields about 440,000 clones, roughly 91% seen once. This record belongs to a study of Ad26.COV2.S vaccination and SARS-CoV-2 variants. Germline CDR1 is KGHSH and CDR2 is LQKENI. CDR3 length: 14 amino acids. Trimming at V came to 3 bases and at J to 1 base, leaving 1 base not matched to a gene. The treatment denotes: about 20 received Ad26.COV2.S at low or high dose, single or two shots; about 5 received placebo; per-sample allocation not given. Repertoires come from day 63 after the first vaccine or placebo injection. Recruitment in Boston yielded a donor of adult age, 18-55 years.

The chain carries TRBV18 and TRBJ1-1, with 8 bases identical to TRBD1. The sequencing here drew on peripheral blood, taken in a trial of Ad26.COV2.S vaccine versus placebo. The sequence came from a person aged 18-60 years who received the Ad26.COV2.S COVID-19 vaccine or a placebo. DNA of the CDR3: TGTGCCAGCTCACCCGACAGGGGGAACACTGAAGCTTTCTTT. It encodes CASSPDRGNTEAFF.